These 7 T cell receptor beta chains were all obtained from the same sample, sequenced in a study of CD8 T cells in ankylosing spondylitis. TCRdb itself ran the 5' RACE reads through MiXCR, one entry per CDR3 protein. The sample includes hundreds of thousands of distinct CDR3 sequences, 20% to 25% of them seen just once. Sample: blood, either unsorted or a sorted T cell fraction (not recorded which). The source is a male donor with ankylosing spondylitis or in good health (not recorded which).

The V and J genes are TRBV15 and TRBJ2-1, with 8 bases matching TRBD2. CDR3 size: 18 residues. The V gene end was trimmed by 0 bases and the J gene end by 0 bases; junction bases not matched to a gene: 7. From germline, CDR1 is LNHNV and CDR2 YYDKDF (reference sequence). The CDR3 sequence: CATSRDKALAGSYNEQFF. CDR3 DNA: TGTGCCACCAGCAGAGATAAGGCGCTAGCGGGCTCCTACAATGAGCAGTTCTTC.

This clonotype was found many times. The rearrangement joins TRBV29-1 to TRBJ2-7; either TRBD1 or TRBD2 may supply D (5 bases each). V was cut by 5 bases and J by 6 bases, with 14 bases left in between. The CDR3 has 12 amino acids. From germline, CDR1 is SQVTM and CDR2 ANQGSEA. The CDR3 DNA follows: TGCAGCGTTACGGGGACGTTCGGCGAGCAGTACTTC. Translating it yields CSVTGTFGEQYF.

V gene TRBV28 combines with J gene TRBJ1-6; D not resolved. V shed 9 bases and J shed 11 bases, with 11 bases lying between them. This CDR3 region has 11 residues. Per the germline V gene, CDR1 is MDHEN and CDR2 is SYDVKM. This CDR3 is CARFGPTPLHF. For the CDR3, the DNA is TGTGCCAGATTCGGACCAACACCCCTCCACTTT.

This clonotype was observed a handful of times. The chain carries TRBV12-3 or TRBV12-4 and TRBJ2-1; TRBD1 matches at 7 bases. CDR3 size: 15 residues. After removal of 4 bases from V and 7 bases from J, the junction contained 10 bases not matched to a gene. The CDR3 DNA reads TGTGCCAGCAGTTCGAGGGTGAACAGGGGTAATGAGCAGTTCTTC. Translation: CASSSRVNRGNEQFF.

This rearrangement joins TRBV7-6 to TRBJ2-5; D possibly matches TRBD1 or TRBD2 (5 bases each). The CDR3 is 15 residues long. Trimming removed 7 bases from V and 3 bases from J, with 18 bases in between. CDR1 is SGHVS, CDR2 FNYEAQ, per germline. The CDR3 loop reads CASTPQTGRKETQYF. Written as DNA, the CDR3 is TGTGCCAGCACGCCCCAGACGGGACGGAAAGAGACCCAGTACTTC.

The chain combines TRBV7-2 with TRBJ2-3; 7 nucleotides match TRBD2. The CDR3 is 15 residues long. Looked up from germline, CDR1 is SGHTA and CDR2 is FQGNSA. Unmatched junction bases numbered 7, after V lost 7 bases and J lost 0 bases. The CDR3 loop is CASTTSDSSTDTQYF. The CDR3 region has the DNA TGTGCCAGCACCACTAGCGACTCTAGCACAGATACGCAGTATTTT.

This clonotype was counted ten times or more. The chain joins TRBV12-3 or TRBV12-4 to TRBJ1-1; the D is unclear. Between the trimmed V and J ends, which lost 5 bases and 8 bases, there was a span of 6 bases. The CDR3 spans 10 residues. The CDR3 is CASSPTEAFF. The CDR3 DNA reads as TGTGCCAGCAGTCCCACAGAAGCTTTCTTT.